The 23 T cell receptor beta chains in this list originate from one sample, sequenced in a study of T cells in localized non-small cell lung cancer. Assay used: immunoSEQ multiplex PCR; TCRdb lists only in-frame clones, some missing. The table has approximately 150,000 clones, about 89% seen once. The specimen comprised peripheral blood, sampled before any cancer treatment. Source of these receptors: an older female donor with stage I lung adenocarcinoma.

The V gene is TRBV6-1, the J gene TRBJ1-4, with 7 nucleotides matching TRBD1. This CDR3 comprises 15 residues. CDR1 and CDR2 from the germline V gene are MNHNS and SASEGT. V gave up 2 bases and J gave up 2 bases; unmatched junction bases: 2. DNA for the CDR3: TGTGCCAGCAGTGAATCACAGGGGACTAATGAAAAACTGTTTTTT. Amino acid sequence: CASSESQGTNEKLFF.

The rearrangement uses TRBV7-6 and TRBJ2-1; no definite D call. Germline values: CDR1 SGHVS, CDR2 FNYEAQ. The CDR3 totals 16 residues. V shed 1 base and J shed 3 bases, with 13 bases lying between them. CDR3 residues: CASSLVVSGIYNEQFF. The CDR3 DNA is TGTGCCAGCAGCTTAGTGGTCTCCGGCATCTACAATGAGCAGTTCTTC. Variable domain in full (rest from reference TRBV7-6 and TRBJ2-1): GAGVSQSPRYKVTKRGQDVALRCDPISGHVSLYWYRQALGQGPEFLTYFNYEAQQDKSGLPNDRFSAERPEGSISTLTIQRTEQRDSAMYRCASSLVVSGIYNEQFFGPGTRLTVL.

V and J are TRBV5-1 and TRBJ2-5; maybe TRBD1 (6 bases). With 4 bases removed from V and 1 base from J, the gap between germline ends came to 17 bases. Germline CDR1 SGHRS, CDR2 YFSETQ. The CDR3 extends over 16 amino acids. In DNA form, the CDR3 reads TGCGCCAGCAGCCCCGGGGTAGCAGGGGCCCAAGAGACCCAGTACTTC. Translating it yields CASSPGVAGAQETQYF.

The V call is TRBV21-1, the J call TRBJ2-7; TRBD2 is the table's D call and was not checked against the DNA. TRBV21-1 is described as a pseudogene. The CDR3 is 15 residues long. The CDR3 sequence: CASSTATSAPYEQYF. CDR3 nucleotides: TGTGCCAGCAGCACCGCCACTAGCGCGCCCTACGAGCAGTACTTC.

A single count supports this clone. The chain links TRBV5-1 to TRBJ2-1; 8 bases line up with TRBD2. This CDR3 is 17 amino acids long. With V trimmed by 0 bases and J by 6 bases, 11 bases remained unmatched. The germline V gene has CDR1 SGHRS and CDR2 YFSETQ. The CDR3 loop reads CASSLGAGVPLRNEQFF. The CDR3 nucleotides are TGCGCCAGCAGCTTGGGAGCGGGAGTGCCCCTTCGCAATGAGCAGTTCTTC.

This clone was seen just once. This chain joins TRBV10-1 and TRBJ2-3; 10 bases agree with TRBD2. The junction had 5 bases not matched to a gene; V was cut back by 4 bases and J by 10 bases. The germline V gene encodes CDR1 WNHNN and CDR2 SYGVQD (reference sequence). This CDR3 is 13 amino acids long. The DNA for the CDR3 is TGCGCCAGCAGTGCGGGGACTAGCGCCCCGCAGTATTTT. As protein: CASSAGTSAPQYF.

This clone was seen once. J is TRBJ1-3 and V is TRBV5-1; D unclear. This CDR3 contains 14 residues. CDR1 and CDR2 from the germline V gene are SGHRS and YFSETQ. The ends were cut back, 6 bases at V and 1 base at J, with 11 bases in the middle. The CDR3: CASMLGPSGNTIYF. CDR3 DNA sequence: TGCGCCAGCATGCTAGGCCCGTCTGGAAACACCATATATTTT.

The chain carries TRBV29-1 and TRBJ1-1; a weak D match, TRBD1 (5 bases). Germline assignment: CDR1 SQVTM and CDR2 ANQGSEA. There are 13 residues in the CDR3. Trimming removed 2 bases at V and 5 bases at J, with 12 bases between. The DNA for the CDR3 is TGCAGCGTTGAAATTAGTAGGGGAACTGAAGCTTTCTTT. It specifies CSVEISRGTEAFF.

The V gene is TRBV7-9, the J gene TRBJ2-1; D gene unclear. Trimming left V 3 bases short and J 5 bases short, with 11 bases between. CDR1 is SEHNR and CDR2 is FQNEAQ in the germline V gene (reference sequence). The CDR3 spans 14 residues. The CDR3 loop is CASSFSRVNNEQFF. The CDR3 nucleotides read TGTGCCAGCAGCTTCTCCCGAGTAAACAATGAGCAGTTCTTC.

J is TRBJ1-3 and V is TRBV10-3; possible D gene TRBD1, 6 bases. The germline V and J ends were trimmed by 6 bases and 0 bases, with 15 bases remaining between them. The CDR3 has 16 residues. From germline, CDR1 is ENHRY and CDR2 SYGVKD. The CDR3 protein is CAIRPGHEISGNTIYF. As DNA, the CDR3 is TGTGCCATCAGGCCGGGACACGAGATCTCTGGAAACACCATATATTTT.

The gene calls are TRBV7-3 and TRBJ2-1; 7 bases fit TRBD2. This CDR3 is built from 15 residues. Trimming removed 1 base from V and 7 bases from J; junction bases left unmatched: 7. Germline-derived CDR1 and CDR2 are SGHTA and FQGTGA. CDR3 residues: CASSLRLAGLNEQFF. Written as DNA, the CDR3 is TGTGCCAGCAGCTTAAGGTTAGCGGGTCTTAATGAGCAGTTCTTC.

The V gene is TRBV6-1, the J gene TRBJ2-7; 7 bases line up with TRBD1. Germline CDR1 is MNHNS and CDR2 is SASEGT. Trimming removed 9 bases from V and 7 bases from J; junction bases left unmatched: 15. This CDR3 is built from 14 residues. The CDR3 DNA sequence: TGTGCCAGTTCCCAAATCGGGACAGCTTGGGAGCAGTACTTC. Its translation: CASSQIGTAWEQYF.

The chain joins TRBV28 to TRBJ2-3, with D unclear. Germline V gene data show CDR1 as MDHEN and CDR2 as SYDVKM. CDR3 length: 13 amino acids. V lost 6 bases and J lost 0, with 7 bases in between. The CDR3 reads CASSLLSTDTQYF. CDR3 coding DNA: TGTGCCAGCAGCCTACTAAGCACAGATACGCAGTATTTT.

V and J are TRBV28 and TRBJ1-1, with 11 bases identical to TRBD1. Germline CDR1 is MDHEN and CDR2 is SYDVKM. V dropped 3 bases and J dropped 6; count of bases not matched to a gene: 6. This CDR3 comprises 15 residues. CDR3 loop: CASSFAGTGGSEAFF. Written as DNA, the CDR3 is TGTGCCAGCAGTTTCGCCGGGACAGGGGGTTCTGAAGCTTTCTTT.

The J gene is TRBJ2-4, the V gene TRBV5-1, with D tentatively TRBD1 (6 bases). CDR1 and CDR2 from the germline V gene are SGHRS and YFSETQ. This CDR3 has 20 amino acids. Trimming took 0 bases from V and 0 from J, leaving 22 bases between them. The DNA of the CDR3 is TGCGCCAGCAGCTTGGGGCTAACCCCCGGGACACAGCCAGCCAAAAACATTCAGTACTTC. This codes for CASSLGLTPGTQPAKNIQYF.

This chain connects TRBV9 to TRBJ2-5; the match to TRBD1 covers 9 bases. Unmatched junction bases numbered 11, after V lost 10 bases and J lost 4 bases. CDR3 size: 14 residues. The germline gives CDR1 SGDLS, CDR2 YYNGEE. The CDR3 sequence is CASSADRGGETQYF. CDR3 DNA: TGTGCCTCCTCGGCGGACAGGGGAGGAGAGACCCAGTACTTC.

This clone was counted only a few times. The chain carries TRBV19 and TRBJ1-1; D remains ambiguous. Trimming stripped 3 bases from V and 4 bases from J, with 12 bases between. Germline CDR1 reads LNHDA; CDR2 reads SQIVND (reference sequence). This CDR3 comprises 14 residues. The chain's CDR3 is CASSIREYLTEAFF. The CDR3, as DNA: TGTGCCAGTAGTATTCGGGAATATCTCACTGAAGCTTTCTTT.

This clone appeared a single time. The chain's CDR3 is CASSDWGAGANVLTF. DNA of the CDR3: TGTGCCAGCAGTGATTGGGGGGCTGGGGCCAACGTCCTGACTTTC. The chain is built from TRBV2 and TRBJ2-6; TRBD2 is a possible D gene (6 bases). Trimming shortened V by 3 bases and J by 2 bases, and 8 bases separated the two germline ends. This CDR3 comprises 15 residues. Germline loops: CDR1 SNHLY, CDR2 FYNNEI.

V gene TRBV10-2 combines with J gene TRBJ2-1, with 13 bases identical to TRBD2. In germline, CDR1 is WSHSY, CDR2 SAAADI. The CDR3 is 17 residues long. Germline trimming cut 4 bases from V and 7 bases from J; bases unmatched to any gene: 10. The CDR3 nucleotides are TGCGCCAGCAGTGGACTAGCGGGAGGCTCCCCGACGAATGAGCAGTTCTTC. Translated: CASSGLAGGSPTNEQFF.

The CDR3 sequence is CASSFTHYEQYF. CDR3 sequence (DNA): TGTGCCAGCAGTTTTACACATTACGAGCAGTACTTC. V is TRBV6-6 and J is TRBJ2-7; D unresolved. The CDR3 runs 12 residues. The V and J ends lost 4 bases and 4 bases respectively, with 8 bases between them. The germline CDR1 and CDR2 sequences are MNHNY and SVGAGI (reference sequence).

The chain has TRBV6-1 and TRBJ1-2; the D is unclear. V shed 10 bases and J shed 6 bases, with 18 bases lying between them. The CDR3 is 13 residues long. CDR1 is MNHNS and CDR2 is SASEGT in the germline V gene. The CDR3 protein is CATMKPGDHGYTF. The CDR3 nucleotides read TGTGCCACTATGAAACCGGGAGACCATGGCTACACCTTC.

The chain joins TRBV5-1 to TRBJ2-7; D is ambiguous. Trimming left V 4 bases short and J 6 bases short, with 11 bases between. CDR1 is SGHRS, CDR2 YFSETQ, per germline. The CDR3 extends over 12 amino acids. Here the CDR3 DNA reads TGCGCCAGCAGCCCTGGAGTTTTCGAGCAGTACTTC. It translates to CASSPGVFEQYF. Full variable domain (remainder filled in from reference TRBV5-1 and TRBJ2-7): KAGVTQTPRYLIKTRGQQVTLSCSPISGHRSVSWYQQTPGQGLQFLFEYFSETQRNKGNFPGRFSGRQFSNSRSEMNVSTLELGDSALYLCASSPGVFEQYFGPGTRLTVT.

The chain employs TRBV27 and TRBJ1-1; no definite D call. Germline lookup yields CDR1 MNHEY and CDR2 SMNVEV (reference sequence). The V end lost 5 bases, the J end lost 2 bases, and 15 bases lay between the germline ends. The CDR3 spans 15 residues. CDR3 sequence: CASSPGYAVNTEAFF. CDR3 bases: TGTGCCAGCAGTCCCGGTTACGCTGTCAACACTGAAGCTTTCTTT.